Included here is one T cell receptor (beta chain) sequence, with context. Its specificity is not known. The selected patients with pancreatic ductal adenocarcinoma had surgery but no neoadjuvant therapy. The table came from immunoSEQ multiplex PCR; TCRdb's copy has only in-frame clones and leaves some out. Of over 15,000 clones listed, around nine tenths are singletons. The sample is drawn from a study of T cells in pancreatic ductal adenocarcinoma. Whole-study findings and limits: Tumor and blood clonality did not differ significantly, about 0.1 versus 0.07.

CDR3 length equals 14 residues. CDR1 and CDR2 from the germline V gene are GTSNPN and SVGIG (reference sequence). V lost 2 bases and J lost 8; bases outside the gene matches: 4. The sequencing input was PBMCs. This clonotype was obtained from a human donor with pancreatic ductal adenocarcinoma. V is TRBV30 and J is TRBJ1-4; 11 bases are a match to TRBD1. CDR3 coding DNA: TGTGCCTGGAGTCGGACAGGGGGCAGAGAAAAACTGTTTTTT. It is translated as CAWSRTGGREKLFF.